Below, 27 T cell receptor beta chains from the same sample are listed, as sequenced in a study of shared clonotypes between healthy human individuals. Terminally differentiated effector memory CD45RA+ cells were excluded by CCR7 positive selection of CD45RO-negative cells. The repertoire was sequenced with immunoSEQ multiplex PCR; TCRdb's copy has only in-frame clones and lacks some. The sample holds approximately 2,000,000 clones, roughly 93% seen once. The material sequenced was naive CD8+ T cells from PBMCs. Every receptor here comes from a young man in good health. Some clones in this sample may be carry-over from other donors' samples.

This chain links TRBV19 with TRBJ1-1, with 7 bases lining up with TRBD1. CDR1 and CDR2 (germline): LNHDA, SQIVND (reference sequence). The CDR3 consists of 15 residues. Unmatched junction bases numbered 9, after V lost 4 bases and J lost 4 bases. The CDR3 DNA reads as TGTGCCAGTAGTACTTACGTAGGGGACAGCACTGAAGCTTTCTTT. It translates to CASSTYVGDSTEAFF.

The V gene is TRBV11-2, the J gene TRBJ1-1; D unclear. From germline, CDR1 is SGHAT and CDR2 FQNNGV. V was clipped by 5 bases and J by 4 bases, with 8 bases between them. This CDR3 is 12 amino acids long. The CDR3 spells CASSRRSTEAFF. The CDR3 bases are TGTGCCAGCAGCCGGAGGTCCACTGAAGCTTTCTTT.

This chain links TRBV28 with TRBJ1-2; the match to TRBD1 covers 7 bases. The CDR3 runs to 17 residues. CDR1 is MDHEN, CDR2 SYDVKM, per germline. V was clipped by 7 bases and J by 0 bases; unmatched bases: 14. The CDR3 coding sequence is TGTGCCAGCAATCCACTTGCCCGACAGGGATCTAACTATGGCTACACCTTC. Protein sequence: CASNPLARQGSNYGYTF.

V usage is TRBV9 and J usage is TRBJ2-2, with 8 bases lining up with TRBD2. The CDR3 loop spans 17 amino acids. V dropped 1 base and J dropped 3; count of bases not matched to a gene: 8. Germline assignment: CDR1 SGDLS and CDR2 YYNGEE. The CDR3 region is CASSVNPREEYTGELFF. In DNA, the CDR3 is TGTGCCAGCAGCGTAAACCCGCGGGAGGAATACACCGGGGAGCTGTTTTTT.

The chain employs TRBV5-1 and TRBJ2-7; D call uncertain. V was trimmed by 3 bases and J by 3 bases, leaving 31 bases between them. CDR3 length equals 20 residues. Germline CDR1 and CDR2: SGHRS and YFSETQ. The CDR3: CASSSSRVTRPGESVYEQYF. CDR3 sequence (DNA): TGCGCCAGCAGCTCCTCGAGAGTGACTCGTCCCGGAGAATCAGTCTACGAGCAGTACTTC.

This chain connects TRBV5-4 to TRBJ2-7; tentatively, D is TRBD1 or TRBD2 (5 bases each). The germline gives CDR1 SGHNT, CDR2 YYREEE (reference sequence). This CDR3 has 14 amino acids. V lost 0 bases, J lost 0 bases, and 7 bases lay in between. The CDR3 protein is CASSLGDASYEQYF. The CDR3 DNA reads as TGTGCCAGCAGCTTGGGGGACGCCTCCTACGAGCAGTACTTC.

This rearrangement joins TRBV5-5 to TRBJ1-2; D gene uncertain. Germline CDR1 and CDR2: SGHKS and YYEKEE (reference sequence). This CDR3 spans 13 amino acids. Trimming removed 0 bases at V and 6 bases at J, with 9 bases between. CDR3 in amino acids: CASSLAAAHGYTF. CDR3 coding DNA: TGTGCCAGCAGCTTGGCGGCAGCCCATGGCTACACCTTC.

This clone was seen a handful of times. Other DNA variants within this sample encode the same CDR3. This chain joins TRBV5-1 and TRBJ1-1; the D is unclear. CDR1 SGHRS and CDR2 YFSETQ come from the germline V gene. The CDR3 length is 13 residues. Trimming took off 1 base at V and 0 bases at J, with 4 bases between the two ends. This CDR3 reads CASSLSLNTEAFF. The CDR3 bases are TGCGCCAGCAGCTTGTCATTGAACACTGAAGCTTTCTTT.

Note on this clone: The sample contains more than one DNA sequence encoding this CDR3. The rearrangement joins TRBV9 to TRBJ2-7; tentatively, D is TRBD2 (6 bases). CDR1 and CDR2 from the germline V gene are SGDLS and YYNGEE. The CDR3 covers 12 residues. V was cut by 0 bases and J by 6 bases, with 7 bases left in between. The CDR3 coding sequence is TGTGCCAGCAGCGTAGGGCGGGGCGAGCAGTACTTC. It codes for CASSVGRGEQYF.

This chain connects TRBV2 to TRBJ2-1; 13 bases agree with TRBD2. With V trimmed by 6 bases and J by 3 bases, 2 bases remained unmatched. This CDR3 contains 15 residues. Germline CDR1 and CDR2: SNHLY and FYNNEI. For the CDR3, the DNA is TGTGCCAGCAGCCGGACTAGCGGGGGCTACAATGAGCAGTTCTTC. Amino acids: CASSRTSGGYNEQFF.

The chain combines TRBV5-1 with TRBJ2-7; 13 bases are a match to TRBD2. CDR1 is SGHRS and CDR2 is YFSETQ in the germline V gene. The V segment lost 3 bases and the J segment 4 bases; nucleotides outside the gene matches: 4. The CDR3 runs to 15 residues. CDR3 DNA sequence: TGCGCCAGCAGCTGGACTAGCGGGAGCGGGTACGAGCAGTACTTC. Translation gives CASSWTSGSGYEQYF.

This chain joins TRBV27 and TRBJ2-7; 7 bases fit TRBD2. Germline V lookup: CDR1 MNHEY, CDR2 SMNVEV (reference sequence). V dropped 2 bases and J dropped 2; count of bases not matched to a gene: 3. This CDR3 has 14 residues. The CDR3 loop reads CASSLSTSAYEQYF. CDR3 bases: TGTGCCAGCAGTTTAAGTACTAGCGCCTACGAGCAGTACTTC.

The V call is TRBV2, the J call TRBJ2-5, with 9 positions matching TRBD2. The length of the CDR3 is 13 residues. J was trimmed by 4 bases and V by 6 bases; bases with no gene match: 3. Germline-derived CDR1 and CDR2 are SNHLY and FYNNEI. CDR3 residues: CASRRTSVETQYF. The CDR3, as DNA: TGTGCCAGCAGGAGGACTAGCGTAGAGACCCAGTACTTC.

This clone showed up just once. The chain combines TRBV29-1 with TRBJ2-3, with TRBD2 as a possible D gene (5 bases). The CDR3 totals 15 residues. The V end was cut by 6 bases, the J end by 3 bases, with 19 bases between. Germline V gives CDR1 SQVTM, CDR2 ANQGSEA. The CDR3 DNA reads as TGCAGCGTCCAATTGGCTAGCTTGTCAACAGATACGCAGTATTTT. Protein: CSVQLASLSTDTQYF.

The chain is built from TRBV7-9 and TRBJ2-3; no reliable D call. Between the trimmed V and J ends, which lost 0 bases and 3 bases, there was a span of 4 bases. Germline loops: CDR1 SEHNR, CDR2 FQNEAQ (reference sequence). CDR3 length: 13 amino acids. CDR3 protein: CASSLAETDTQYF. The CDR3 nucleotides read TGTGCCAGCAGCTTAGCGGAAACAGATACGCAGTATTTT. The full variable domain, with the rest looked up from reference TRBV7-9 and TRBJ2-3, is DTGVSQNPRHKITKRGQNVTFRCDPISEHNRLYWYRQTLGQGPEFLTYFQNEAQLEKSRLLSDRFSAERPKGSFSTLEIQRTEQGDSAMYLCASSLAETDTQYFGPGTRLTVL.

This sequence joins TRBV10-3 and TRBJ1-3; maybe TRBD1 (6 bases). V was clipped by 6 bases and J by 1 base, with 19 bases between them. The CDR3 is made up of 17 amino acids. CDR1 and CDR2 from the germline V gene are ENHRY and SYGVKD. The CDR3 sequence is CAIRISRQEGSGNTIYF. The CDR3 DNA sequence: TGTGCCATCAGAATCTCGAGACAGGAAGGTTCTGGAAACACCATATATTTT.

This chain links TRBV27 with TRBJ1-1; 7 bases match TRBD1. Germline V gives CDR1 MNHEY, CDR2 SMNVEV (reference sequence). V was pared by 4 bases and J by 6 bases, with 8 bases of the junction left unmatched. There are 14 residues in the CDR3. The CDR3, as DNA: TGTGCCAGCAGTTCGACAGGGTATGGGGCTGAAGCTTTCTTT. Its protein is CASSSTGYGAEAFF.

J is TRBJ2-7 and V is TRBV5-1; 9 nucleotides line up with TRBD1. The CDR3 runs 15 residues. The junction had 11 bases not matched to a gene; V was cut back by 5 bases and J by 5 bases. The germline V gene has CDR1 SGHRS and CDR2 YFSETQ. CDR3 loop: CASRWDRASSNEQYF. CDR3 DNA sequence: TGCGCCAGCAGATGGGACAGGGCTAGTAGTAACGAGCAGTACTTC.

The chain recombines TRBV7-9 with TRBJ2-7, with D tentatively TRBD1 or TRBD2 (5 bases each). Trimming took off 11 bases at V and 9 bases at J, with 26 bases between the two ends. Germline loops: CDR1 SEHNR, CDR2 FQNEAQ (reference sequence). The CDR3 has 14 amino acids. CDR3 DNA sequence: TGTGCCGGGGGACCGGGGCAGGGAAGTCTGGGGCAGTACTTC. This codes for CAGGPGQGSLGQYF.

V is TRBV5-6 and J is TRBJ1-3; the D gene is possibly TRBD1 (5 bases). The CDR3 is 16 amino acids. The V end lost 5 bases, the J end lost 0 bases, and 15 bases lay between the germline ends. Germline V CDR1 and CDR2: SGHDT, YYEEEE. CDR3 in amino acids: CASRSDRVSSGNTIYF. Written as DNA, the CDR3 is TGTGCCAGCAGATCCGACAGAGTCAGCTCTGGAAACACCATATATTTT.

J is TRBJ2-1 and V is TRBV6-4; TRBD2 might be the D (6 bases). Germline values: CDR1 MRHNA, CDR2 SNTAGT. The CDR3 extends over 15 amino acids. Trimming left V 2 bases short and J 0 bases short, with 8 bases between. CDR3 coding DNA: TGTGCCAGCAGTGACCACGGGAGCTCCTACAATGAGCAGTTCTTC. Residues: CASSDHGSSYNEQFF.

Regarding this clone: The same CDR3 also results from other DNA sequences found in this sample. The chain combines TRBV27 with TRBJ1-2; no firm D call. Germline lookup yields CDR1 MNHEY and CDR2 SMNVEV (reference sequence). CDR3 length: 14 amino acids. V was pared by 2 bases and J by 1 base, with 8 bases between. The CDR3 sequence is CASSLRGINYGYTF. In DNA form, the CDR3 reads TGTGCCAGCAGTTTACGCGGGATTAACTATGGCTACACCTTC.

The chain links TRBV4-2 to TRBJ2-1; D is unclear. Trimming took 0 bases from V and 3 from J, leaving 12 bases between them. The CDR3 has 16 amino acids. Germline CDR1 and CDR2: LGHNA and YNFKEQ. CDR3 sequence (DNA): TGTGCCAGCAGCCAAGATCGAACGGGCTTCTACAATGAGCAGTTCTTC. Protein product: CASSQDRTGFYNEQFF.

The chain links TRBV6-6 to TRBJ1-2; TRBD1 is a possible D gene (5 bases). Germline loops: CDR1 MNHNY, CDR2 SVGAGI (reference sequence). The CDR3 is 15 amino acids. Trimming took 0 bases from V and 5 from J, leaving 13 bases between them. The CDR3 coding sequence is TGTGCCAGCAGTTACTCTCCAGGGTCCCAGTATGGCTACACCTTC. Its protein is CASSYSPGSQYGYTF.

The chain recombines TRBV9 with TRBJ2-3; D could derive from TRBD1 or TRBD2 (5 bases each). Germline V gene data show CDR1 as SGDLS and CDR2 as YYNGEE. The CDR3 length is 15 residues. V lost 0 bases to trimming and J lost 5 bases, with 13 bases between them. CDR3 in amino acids: CASSVAVGGGDTQYF. Written as DNA, the CDR3 is TGTGCCAGCAGCGTAGCTGTTGGGGGTGGAGATACGCAGTATTTT.

The chain has TRBV5-6 and TRBJ2-3; TRBD2 matches 9 bases. Germline V gene data show CDR1 as SGHDT and CDR2 as YYEEEE. CDR3 length equals 15 residues. The trim removed 4 bases at V and 4 bases at J, leaving 7 bases unmatched. CDR3 nucleotides: TGTGCCAGCAGCCTTAGCGGGAGCCCCCCAGATACGCAGTATTTT. Residues: CASSLSGSPPDTQYF.

The chain is built from TRBV27 and TRBJ1-4; 12 bases fit TRBD1. The CDR3 consists of 19 residues. Germline lookup yields CDR1 MNHEY and CDR2 SMNVEV (reference sequence). V dropped 5 bases and J dropped 3; count of bases not matched to a gene: 13. CDR3 amino acids: CASSAVFRDRGRPNEKLFF. The CDR3 DNA follows: TGTGCCAGCAGTGCCGTATTCCGGGACAGGGGGCGTCCTAATGAAAAACTGTTTTTT.